This record looks at one T cell receptor (beta chain) sequence and its context. Its antigen is not known. This sample is drawn from a study of CXCR3-negative and CXCR3-positive naive CD8 T cells. Study-level results: A higher hydrophobicity marked the TRB CDR3s of CXCR3-positive naive cells versus CXCR3-negative naive cells. Memory CD8+ T cell repertoires were far less diverse than both naive subsets.

The study sorted every CD8+ T cell subset in triplicate at under 350,000 cells each. Germline loops: CDR1 MNHEY, CDR2 SVGAGI. This CDR3 has 13 amino acids. The method, 5' RACE with UMI labels, was used to prepare the TRB cDNA libraries. TCRdb re-called the 5' RACE reads; every CDR3 protein appears as one record, without DNA. This sample's table reports approximately 88,000 distinct CDR3 sequences. The sequencing sample was made of naive CXCR3+ CD8+ T cells from blood. Regarding subset: CD45RO-CCR7+CD27+CD95- naive CD8+ T cells expressing CXCR3 (TNR3+). This chain links TRBV6-5 with TRBJ2-7. This clonotype was sampled from a human donor in good health. Some clones in this sample may be carry-over from other donors' samples. CDR3 protein: CASSYSGNYEQYF.